The rows below give T cell receptor beta chains drawn from one sample of a study of cytomegalovirus exposure and HLA in healthy donors. Sequencing used immunoSEQ multiplex PCR; TCRdb keeps in-frame clones, though not all of them. Among 100,000 to 150,000 clones listed, 73% were seen once. Sequenced material: PBMCs. The source is a woman aged 35 to 49 in good health and CMV-seronegative. Each CDR3 is given with its conserved first and last residue. A row's size may be missing; if present it is once, few, many or a size class.

abundance,j_gene,v_gene,CDR3aa
.,TRBJ1-1,TRBV9,CASSPGQGNTEAFF
.,TRBJ1-4,TRBV4-2,CASSQATSSQGEKLFF
.,TRBJ2-5,TRBV5-1,CASSLYAGSEETQYF
.,TRBJ2-3,TRBV5-1,CASSLDSSPGTDTQYF
.,TRBJ2-3,TRBV5-1,CASSLAPTGGKDTQYF
.,TRBJ2-3,TRBV7-3,CASSSGTSANLDTQYF
.,TRBJ2-1,TRBV7-9,CASSLSLAAVYNEQFF
.,TRBJ2-7,TRBV7-9,CSSSIQGSEQYF
.,TRBJ2-1,TRBV7-8,CASSLGPINEQFF
.,TRBJ2-7,TRBV5-4,CASSSETGNSYEQYF
once,TRBJ2-7,TRBV27,CASSLSGTGPYEQYF
.,TRBJ2-3,TRBV7-8,CASSSRAGGQDTQYF
.,TRBJ2-7,TRBV6-6,CASTPGQGGSYEQYF
.,TRBJ2-5,TRBV4-2,CASSQELSGGPQETQYF
few,TRBJ2-1,TRBV27,CASRNRGSGQSSYNEQFF
.,TRBJ2-7,TRBV7-2,CASSFIDRGSEQYF
.,TRBJ2-7,TRBV5-6,CASSLRASGYYEQYF
.,TRBJ1-3,TRBV18,CASSPPGQALRSGNTIYF
.,TRBJ2-4,TRBV28,CASSAQQGARYIQYF
.,TRBJ1-1,TRBV7-9,CASSLSGKNTEAFF
.,TRBJ1-2,TRBV29-1,CSVVSGNGYTF
.,TRBJ1-4,TRBV7-2,CASSPAGTGRNEKLFF
.,TRBJ2-3,TRBV7-3,CASSFGPGGTDTQYF
once,TRBJ2-7,TRBV6-1,CASSGGQNANEQYF
.,TRBJ2-7,TRBV18,CASSPGTGVEGEQYF
.,TRBJ2-2,TRBV5-6,CASSHPGQLAGVVTGELFF
.,TRBJ2-1,TRBV6-1,CASSELLAAYNEQFF
.,TRBJ1-1,TRBV12-5,CASGSFMNTEAFF
once,.,TRBV7-2,CASSPLTYEQYF
.,TRBJ1-5,TRBV19,CASSIDPGRGDQPQHF
.,TRBJ2-1,TRBV6-6,CASSTLASYNEQFF
.,TRBJ2-2,TRBV10-3,CAISSPQGALTGELFF
.,TRBJ1-1,TRBV6-1,CASKEGLNTEAFF
.,TRBJ1-2,TRBV10-2,CASSDPGGRTGYTF
.,TRBJ2-3,TRBV28,CASRGQGTQYF
few,TRBJ1-1,TRBV9,CASGQQMNTEAFF
.,TRBJ1-5,TRBV7-2,CASSLVGGATDQPQHF
.,.,TRBV19,CASSITSGRVYEQYF
.,TRBJ2-4,TRBV5-6,CASSFHPGQVDIQYF
.,TRBJ2-1,TRBV7-2,CASSPGLSSSYNEQFF
.,TRBJ2-7,TRBV7-2,CASSPGGAQQYF
few,TRBJ2-5,TRBV7-9,CASSFSQETQYF
once,TRBJ2-1,TRBV29-1,CSVSDRLAGGPLNRQFF
few,TRBJ2-5,TRBV4-2,CASSQGRQEGETQYF
.,TRBJ1-6,TRBV2,CASRSRQGANSPLHF
.,TRBJ2-7,TRBV2,CASRQGSYEQYF
.,TRBJ2-3,TRBV6-4,CASSDTLSGTDTQYF
.,TRBJ1-4,TRBV6-6,CASRPTYNEKLFF
.,TRBJ2-4,TRBV4-2,CASSQEERAGAKNIQYF
.,TRBJ1-2,TRBV29-1,CSVERSGQRDGGYTF
few,TRBJ2-7,TRBV5-1,CASSLGPGGANEQYF
.,TRBJ2-7,TRBV6-1,CASSVGGYEQYF
.,TRBJ2-3,TRBV2,CASSPTTSTDTQYF